This TCR beta chain was recorded in a study of blood T cell repertoires in COVID-19. The wider study: In each case, the material was cDNA or gDNA derived from T cells, B-cell-depleted T cells, or PBMCs.

The CDR3 is made up of 16 amino acids. Germline loops: CDR1 MDHEN, CDR2 SYDVKM. Losses at the gene ends were 4 bases for V and 1 base for J; bases not matched to a gene: 7. Some clones are missing from TCRdb's copy, which holds only in-frame ones; the method was immunoSEQ multiplex PCR. The sample records around 450,000 clones, roughly 89% being singletons. V is TRBV28 and J is TRBJ1-1, with 9 bases identical to TRBD1. The TCR sequence derives from a woman in her twenties or thirties with acute or convalescent COVID-19. Source material: peripheral blood. CDR3 region: CASSSNRGRRNTEAFF. The CDR3 bases are TGTGCCAGCAGTTCGAACAGGGGGCGCAGGAACACTGAAGCTTTCTTT. Together with reference TRBV28 and TRBJ1-1, the CDR3 gives the full variable domain: DVKVTQSSRYLVKRTGEKVFLECVQDMDHENMFWYRQDPGLGLRLIYFSYDVKMKEKGDIPEGYSVSREKKERFSLILESASTNQTSMYLCASSSNRGRRNTEAFFGQGTRLTVV.